Sequencing of this T cell receptor beta chain was carried out in a study of shared clonotypes between healthy human individuals (dated by TCRdb to the early 2020s). For the wider study: The cohort comprised a couple of women and three men aged 18 to 49 years. To estimate repertoire size and how much clonotypes are shared between individuals, the study performed deep sequencing of blood TCR repertoires from a few healthy adults. Libraries were prepared and TCR repertoires were sequenced by different laboratories using diverse techniques, in order to increase sequencing depth and limit assay-specific biases. Per donor, leukapheresis produced somewhere between about 0.94 and 8.9 billion PBMCs. For each donor, CD4 naive and CD4 memory were each given three plates, CD8 naive was given two plates, and CD8 memory was given one plate. Beyond this particular receptor, the publication reports: Naive subsets generally had larger estimated clonotype richness than memory subsets did. Higher generation probabilities were observed for clonotypes shared by all four sorted-subset donors than for non-shared clonotypes. The genetic and exposure-history diversity represented was limited by the small number of donors. Incomplete sequencing was indicated by rarefaction of sorted-subset datasets, despite the large sequencing depth. Only blood was sampled, and tissue TCR repertoires likely differ from those in blood. Approximately 5% of naive CD4, roughly 3.5% of naive CD8, approximately 2% of memory CD4, and about 0.4% of memory CD8 clonotypes were shared across a few donors. Pairwise subsampling led to the expectation that sequencing depth would affect the degree of clonotype sharing among donors.

Between the V and J ends, shortened by 6 bases and 6 bases respectively, the junction contains 18 bases. CDR1 and CDR2 were assigned from the germline V gene as KGHSH and LQKENI. Its CDR3 holds 15 amino acids, cysteine through phenylalanine. Only CDR3 DNA is held: 45 bases, read in frame from base 1. Using the deep immunoSEQ assay, multiplex PCR amplified TCR CDR3 regions from genomic DNA. For each cell subset, the extracted genomic DNA was distributed evenly across all wells of several immunoSEQ 96-well plates, and each plate served as one replicate. Each replicate PCR for sorted subsets received around 0.2 ug genomic DNA, equal to 30,000 or so T cell genomes. Purified libraries were measured with a Qubit 3.0 fluorometer, size-checked on a Bioanalyzer 2100, and measured again with the KAPA Library Quantification kit. A separate single-read 150-cycle Illumina NextSeq 550 flow cell was used to sequence each immunoSEQ 96-well plate. The authors processed their data as follows. Because the immunoSEQ output held only junctional sequences and lacked quality scores, the filtering could not match the filtering applied to full-length reads. To assign V/J genes and CDR3, sequences were annotated using PyIR, a Python wrapper for IgBLAST v1.9, with IMGT germline references. Any read was removed if the V/J assignment was weak (E-value above 1e-6), the CDR3 was missing, or the read contained stop codons, out-of-frame junctions, or ambiguous translated residues. V3J clonotypes were defined by identical inferred V gene, J gene, and CDR3 amino acid sequence. To compute the percentage overlap between repertoires, the number of shared unique clonotypes was divided by the size of the smaller repertoire. Three approaches were used to assess repertoire richness: RTK rarefaction, the Chao1 estimator, and Recon v2.1 estimates of unobserved clonotypes. For all TCRbeta clonotypes obtained by the gDNA method from a few donors, generation probabilities were computed with OLGA. TCRdb re-hosts the immuneACCESS table, in-frame sequences only. Its copies lack some clones; in the studies checked, an unresolved V gene accounts for under half of them, and the cause for the rest is not known. V and J calls and clone size are as listed in that table; D and trimming were resolved from the DNA. The table for this sample lists some 2.3 million clones; 93% of them were counted only once. Of the sample, under 0.45% falls within the top ten clones.

Donors were healthy HIV-negative adults with no recently reported acute infections or vaccinations. Only Caucasian adults living in Nashville, Tennessee, USA were represented among the donors. CD4+ T cells were enriched by magnetic negative selection; naive cells were then positively selected on CD45RA, and the negative fraction formed the memory subset. Blood was obtained by leukapheresis, after which PBMCs were separated by Ficoll-Histopaque density gradient centrifugation and cryopreserved in liquid nitrogen vapor phase. Analytical flow cytometry was used to check the purity and quantity of each magnetically sorted T cell population. Genomic DNA was isolated from each sorted fraction and quantified by UV absorbance on a Nanodrop 2000c. With respect to this clone: This clone's antigen is unknown. Nothing much larger sits one base from this clone, and base qualities are not available.

This clonotype was obtained from a young man in good health. Some clones in this sample may be carry-over from other donors' samples. Sequencing was done on a sample of naive CD4+ T cells from PBMCs. Read against the paper, the sample's cell subset or site label means: CD45RA+ positively selected. Recombination connected TRBV18 to TRBJ1-5; TRBD1 is possibly the D segment (5 matching bases). The CDR3 reads CASSSARVEVQPQHF. The bases are TGTGCCAGCTCCTCCGCCAGGGTGGAAGTTCAGCCCCAGCATTTT.